This T cell receptor (beta chain) was obtained from a study of shared clonotypes between healthy human individuals. Study-wide results and limits: In contrast to clonotypes shared by all four donors, non-shared clonotypes had lower generation probabilities. Generally, estimated richness proved larger in naive subsets than it did in memory subsets. Some naive CD4 clonotypes, roughly 5%, turned up in common across several donors.

This clone was seen once. Its antigen is as yet unknown. An approximately 200 ng quantity of DNA, roughly 32,000 T cell genomes, went into the sorted-subset replicate PCRs. Generated by immunoSEQ multiplex PCR, the TCRdb table keeps only in-frame clones and is missing some. The sample yields 2 million to 2.5 million clones, around 95% seen once. Between the trimmed V and J ends, which lost 4 bases and 4 bases, there was a span of 11 bases. In germline, CDR1 is SGHAT, CDR2 FQNNGV. This CDR3 has 14 amino acids. The TCR comes from a man younger than 35 in good health. Source material: naive CD4+ T cells sorted from blood. Subset noted: CD45RA+ positively selected. The chain employs TRBV11-2 and TRBJ2-1; D gene ambiguous. The CDR3, as DNA: TGTGCCAGCAGCTCCCAGGCCAGTTACAATGAGCAGTTCTTC. It is translated as CASSSQASYNEQFF.